These 10 T cell receptor beta chains were all obtained from the same sample, sequenced in a study of tumor-infiltrating lymphocytes in localized non-small cell lung cancer. Here immunoSEQ multiplex PCR was the method, and the copy in TCRdb shows in-frame clones only, minus some. The sample has roughly 15,000 clones, 70% to 80% seen once; the top ten hold about 4%. Sequenced input: lung tumor tissue. The source of these receptors is a human donor with non-small cell lung cancer.

The J gene is TRBJ2-3, the V gene TRBV9; D is ambiguous. The CDR3 length is 14 residues. Germline CDR1 is SGDLS and CDR2 is YYNGEE. The V end lost 0 bases, the J end lost 2 bases, and 7 bases lay between the germline ends. The CDR3 loop is CASSVDQHTDTQYF. CDR3 coding DNA: TGTGCCAGCAGCGTAGATCAGCACACAGATACGCAGTATTTT. Filled out from reference TRBV9 and TRBJ2-3, the complete variable domain reads DSGVTQTPKHLITATGQRVTLRCSPRSGDLSVYWYQQSLDQGLQFLIQYYNGEERAKGNILERFSAQQFPDLHSELNLSSLELGDSALYFCASSVDQHTDTQYFGPGTRLTVL.

The chain joins TRBV4-3 to TRBJ1-6, with unresolved D. V lost 0 bases to trimming and J lost 2 bases, with 8 bases between them. Germline lookup yields CDR1 LGHNA and CDR2 YSLEER. The CDR3 sequence is 16 residues long. DNA for the CDR3: TGCGCCAGCAGCCAAGATCCCGGGGCCTATAATTCACCCCTCCACTTT. The encoded protein is CASSQDPGAYNSPLHF.

The chain combines TRBV27 with TRBJ1-2, with D hard to call. Germline V CDR1 and CDR2: MNHEY, SMNVEV (reference sequence). CDR3 length equals 16 residues. V lost 2 bases and J lost 4, with 17 bases in between. The CDR3 here is CASSLLGRGRFYGYTF. The CDR3, as DNA: TGTGCCAGCAGTTTACTCGGACGCGGAAGGTTCTATGGCTACACCTTC.

The rearrangement links TRBV6-5 to TRBJ2-1, with 9 bases lining up with TRBD2. Germline lookup yields CDR1 MNHEY and CDR2 SVGAGI. The CDR3 is 15 amino acids. The junction had 17 bases not matched to a gene; V was cut back by 6 bases and J by 14 bases. CDR3 sequence reads: CASRPLAGYLPGEFF. CDR3 bases: TGTGCCAGCAGGCCCCTAGCGGGGTACCTGCCTGGGGAGTTCTTC.

The V and J genes are TRBV7-2 and TRBJ1-5; tentatively, D is TRBD1 (6 bases). With 1 base removed from V and 5 bases from J, the gap between germline ends came to 21 bases. CDR1 SGHTA and CDR2 FQGNSA come from the germline V gene. This CDR3 comprises 18 residues. CDR3 residues: CASSLVWGDGGPYQPQHF. Written as DNA, the CDR3 is TGTGCCAGCAGCTTAGTATGGGGGGATGGGGGGCCCTATCAGCCCCAGCATTTT.

The chain carries TRBV27 and TRBJ1-4, with 7 bases identical to TRBD1. Trimming at V came to 6 bases and at J to 3 bases, leaving 4 bases not matched to a gene. The germline V gene has CDR1 MNHEY and CDR2 SMNVEV (reference sequence). CDR3 length: 14 amino acids. Here the CDR3 reads CASRVTGPNEKLFF. In DNA form, the CDR3 reads TGTGCCAGCAGGGTGACAGGGCCTAATGAAAAACTGTTTTTT.

The V call is TRBV5-1, the J call TRBJ2-1; D is ambiguous. V was shortened by 3 bases and J by 6 bases, with 13 bases between the two germline ends. CDR3 length: 14 residues. Germline lookup yields CDR1 SGHRS and CDR2 YFSETQ. CDR3 sequence: CASSSSLHSNEQFF. Here the CDR3 DNA reads TGCGCCAGCAGCTCCTCCTTACATAGCAATGAGCAGTTCTTC.

The chain recombines TRBV11-3 with TRBJ2-1; perhaps TRBD2 as D (7 bases). V lost 5 bases to trimming and J lost 8 bases, with 16 bases between them. CDR3 length equals 14 residues. Germline-derived CDR1 and CDR2 are SGHNT and YENEEA. In nucleotides, the CDR3 is TGTGCCAGCAGCCTACCGTGGGGGGGCGATGAGCAGTTCTTC. Translated, it gives CASSLPWGGDEQFF.

This clone is deemed medium-sized. The rearrangement joins TRBV4-3 to TRBJ1-5; D gene ambiguous. From germline, CDR1 is LGHNA and CDR2 YSLEER. V lost 0 bases to trimming and J lost 4 bases, with 10 bases between them. This CDR3 has 15 residues. CDR3 sequence: CASSQERQTNQPQHF. The CDR3 region has the DNA TGCGCCAGCAGCCAAGAGAGGCAGACAAATCAGCCCCAGCATTTT.

This clone was counted a single time. The chain carries TRBV10-2 and TRBJ2-7; 7 bases align to TRBD2. Looked up from germline, CDR1 is WSHSY and CDR2 is SAAADI. The CDR3 is 14 residues long. V lost 0 bases and J lost 10; bases outside the gene matches: 9. In nucleotides, the CDR3 is TGCGCCAGCAGTGAGTCAAGTAGCGGGCGTATCCAGTACTTC. Translation gives CASSESSSGRIQYF.